The 17 T cell receptor beta chains listed next were all sequenced from one sample in a study of blood T cell repertoires in COVID-19. Sequencing used immunoSEQ multiplex PCR; TCRdb keeps in-frame clones, though not all of them. Here the sample spans some 370,000 clones, over 80% being singletons. The sample comprised PBMCs or T cells enriched from blood (not recorded which). Receptors originate from a woman in her forties or fifties who had recovered from COVID-19.

The chain joins TRBV4-1 to TRBJ1-1; 9 bases line up with TRBD1. The germline CDR1 and CDR2 sequences are MGHRA and YSYEKL. The CDR3 extends over 14 amino acids. The J segment lost 5 bases and the V segment lost 3 bases, leaving 4 bases of the junction unmatched. CDR3 in DNA: TGCGCCAGCAGCCAGGGGACAGGGAGGACTGAAGCTTTCTTT. It specifies CASSQGTGRTEAFF.

In this sample, this clone turned up a few times. The rearrangement links TRBV20-1 to TRBJ2-1, with D uncertain. This CDR3 contains 14 residues. CDR1 and CDR2 from the germline V gene are DFQATT and SNEGSKA (reference sequence). The V end lost 3 bases, the J end lost 0 bases, and 9 bases lay between the germline ends. The CDR3 DNA follows: TGCAGTGCTAGTGATTGGAGCTCCTACAATGAGCAGTTCTTC. This encodes CSASDWSSYNEQFF.

J is TRBJ2-7 and V is TRBV27, with D possibly being TRBD2 (6 bases). V gave up 2 bases and J gave up 0 bases, with 8 bases separating them. There are 14 residues in the CDR3. Looked up from germline, CDR1 is MNHEY and CDR2 is SMNVEV (reference sequence). As DNA, the CDR3 is TGTGCCAGCAGTTTAGTCGGGAGCTCCTACGAGCAGTACTTC. The encoded protein is CASSLVGSSYEQYF.

The chain employs TRBV18 and TRBJ2-5, with D possibly TRBD1 on 7 matching bases. The ends were cut back, 4 bases at V and 2 bases at J, with 20 bases in the middle. The V gene's germline CDR1 is KGHSH and CDR2 LQKENI. The CDR3 runs to 17 residues. Written as DNA, the CDR3 is TGTGCCAGCTCACGAAACCCTCCACAGGGGACTCAAGAGACCCAGTACTTC. It yields the protein CASSRNPPQGTQETQYF. The whole variable domain, filled in from reference TRBV18 and TRBJ2-5, reads NAGVMQNPRHLVRRRGQEARLRCSPMKGHSHVYWYRQLPEEGLKFMVYLQKENIIDESGMPKERFSAEFPKEGPSILRIQQVVRGDSAAYFCASSRNPPQGTQETQYFGPGTRLLVL.

The chain uses TRBV19 and TRBJ2-1; the match to TRBD2 covers 7 bases. Germline CDR1 and CDR2: LNHDA and SQIVND (reference sequence). The length of the CDR3 is 15 residues. V was pared by 3 bases and J by 0 bases, with 2 bases of the junction left unmatched. DNA for the CDR3: TGTGCCAGTAGTATGGGCGGGAGCTCCTACAATGAGCAGTTCTTC. It encodes CASSMGGSSYNEQFF.

This chain links TRBV5-4 with TRBJ1-2, with TRBD1 as a possible D gene (6 bases). Germline V CDR1 and CDR2: SGHNT, YYREEE (reference sequence). Trimming stripped 4 bases from V and 4 bases from J, with 14 bases between. The CDR3 is 14 amino acids. CDR3 in amino acids: CASSPMGGAYGYTF. The CDR3 DNA reads as TGTGCCAGCAGCCCGATGGGGGGGGCCTATGGCTACACCTTC.

This clone was detected only a few times. The chain uses TRBV19 and TRBJ1-2, with TRBD1 identical over 9 bases. J gave up 9 bases and V 6 bases, and 14 bases lay outside the gene matches. This CDR3 is 15 amino acids long. Germline V gives CDR1 LNHDA, CDR2 SQIVND (reference sequence). The DNA for the CDR3 is TGTGCCAGTAGGCCGGTGGCGGGACAGGGAAGTAGCTACACCTTC. Protein product: CASRPVAGQGSSYTF.

The chain carries TRBV18 and TRBJ2-5; TRBD1 matches 8 bases. CDR3 length equals 15 residues. V lost 3 bases, J lost 3 bases, and 6 bases stayed unmatched. Germline V gene lookup returns CDR1 KGHSH and CDR2 LQKENI. Here the CDR3 reads CASSPWTGYKETQYF. The CDR3 DNA sequence: TGTGCCAGCTCACCGTGGACAGGGTATAAAGAGACCCAGTACTTC.

This clone was seen at least ten times. The chain uses TRBV19 and TRBJ1-2, with TRBD1 as a possible D gene (5 bases). Deletions cut 6 bases from V and 3 bases from J, with 17 bases between. Germline CDR1 is LNHDA and CDR2 is SQIVND (reference sequence). The CDR3 contains 15 residues. CDR3 bases: TGTGCCAGTAGAAATCTACAGGAAGGGGACTATGGCTACACCTTC. Translation: CASRNLQEGDYGYTF.

This clone has a handful of counts. The chain employs TRBV5-4 and TRBJ1-3; the D gene is possibly TRBD1 (6 bases). CDR1 and CDR2 from the germline V gene are SGHNT and YYREEE (reference sequence). Trimming took off 0 bases at V and 4 bases at J, with 11 bases between the two ends. CDR3 length equals 15 residues. This chain's CDR3 is CASSLGGTMGNTIYF. As DNA, the CDR3 is TGTGCCAGCAGCTTGGGGGGGACAATGGGAAACACCATATATTTT. The full variable domain, completed using reference TRBV5-4 and TRBJ1-3, is ETGVTQSPTHLIKTRGQQVTLRCSSQSGHNTVSWYQQALGQGPQFIFQYYREEENGRGNFPPRFSGLQFPNYSSELNVNALELDDSALYLCASSLGGTMGNTIYFGEGSWLTVV.

This chain connects TRBV18 to TRBJ2-1, with 8 bases identical to TRBD2. The J segment lost 0 bases and the V segment lost 6 bases, leaving 7 bases of the junction unmatched. The CDR3 runs 16 residues. Germline CDR1 KGHSH, CDR2 LQKENI. The CDR3 here is CASSRLAHDSYNEQFF. In DNA form, the CDR3 reads TGTGCCAGCTCGAGACTAGCGCATGACTCCTACAATGAGCAGTTCTTC. The full variable domain, its missing parts supplied by reference TRBV18 and TRBJ2-1, is NAGVMQNPRHLVRRRGQEARLRCSPMKGHSHVYWYRQLPEEGLKFMVYLQKENIIDESGMPKERFSAEFPKEGPSILRIQQVVRGDSAAYFCASSRLAHDSYNEQFFGPGTRLTVL.

This sequence joins TRBV19 and TRBJ1-6, with 7 bases aligning to TRBD1. The junction had 9 bases not matched to a gene; V was cut back by 8 bases and J by 5 bases. Germline lookup yields CDR1 LNHDA and CDR2 SQIVND (reference sequence). This CDR3 is 15 amino acids long. The CDR3 is CASAAGGTDNSPLHF. The CDR3 DNA follows: TGTGCCAGTGCCGCTGGAGGGACAGATAATTCACCCCTCCACTTT.

Only a few counts were recorded for this clone. The chain is built from TRBV28 and TRBJ1-2; D remains unclear. The V and J ends lost 6 bases and 4 bases respectively, with 12 bases between them. The germline V gene has CDR1 MDHEN and CDR2 SYDVKM. The CDR3 is 13 amino acids. As DNA, the CDR3 is TGTGCCAGCAGGCCTGCTTTAGTCTATGGCTACACCTTC. Translated: CASRPALVYGYTF.

The V call is TRBV2, the J call TRBJ2-1, with 14 bases aligning to TRBD2. Trimming removed 5 bases from V and 1 base from J; junction bases left unmatched: 4. The CDR3 runs 17 residues. CDR1 is SNHLY and CDR2 is FYNNEI in the germline V gene. The CDR3 is CASSPGLAGASYNEQFF. CDR3 bases: TGTGCCAGCAGTCCGGGACTAGCGGGGGCTTCCTACAATGAGCAGTTCTTC.

Points on this clone: Other DNA sequences in this specimen translate into the identical CDR3. The CDR3 sequence: CASSLGRGTEAFF. In nucleotides, the CDR3 is TGTGCCAGCAGTTTAGGTAGGGGCACTGAAGCTTTCTTT. This chain connects TRBV12-3 or TRBV12-4 to TRBJ1-1, with D perhaps matching TRBD1 (5 bases). The CDR3 is 13 amino acids. With 1 base removed from V and 4 bases from J, the gap between germline ends came to 7 bases.

CDR3 region: CASSYPGTLDYGYTF. CDR3 in DNA: TGTGCCAGCTCATACCCAGGGACTTTGGACTATGGCTACACCTTC. V gene TRBV18 combines with J gene TRBJ1-2; tentative D call: TRBD1 (5 bases). V lost 5 bases, J lost 3 bases, and 16 bases lay in between. The CDR3 has 15 amino acids. The germline V gene encodes CDR1 KGHSH and CDR2 LQKENI.

CDR3 sequence (DNA): TGTGCCAGCAGCTTGGGATTCGGGGGCCAAGAGACCCAGTACTTC. Translation: CASSLGFGGQETQYF. The chain recombines TRBV11-1 with TRBJ2-5; perhaps TRBD2 as D (6 bases). Trimming took off 3 bases at V and 1 base at J, with 12 bases between the two ends. The CDR3 spans 15 residues. CDR1 and CDR2 (germline): SGHAT, FQDESV (reference sequence).